Listed here is a single T cell receptor beta chain. These data are taken from a study of blood T cell repertoires in COVID-19. About the research overall: The United States, Italy and Spain supplied acute and convalescent COVID-19 samples. The cDNA or gDNA used as material had been derived from T cells, B-cell-depleted T cells, or PBMCs.

The CDR3 has 13 amino acids. CDR1 is WSHSY and CDR2 is SAAADI in the germline V gene. V was clipped by 2 bases and J by 3 bases, with 7 bases between them. As processed by the authors: Using reference gene primer amplification, nucleated cell counts were estimated. The method was immunoSEQ multiplex PCR; TCRdb's version includes in-frame clones alone and lacks a portion of them. V, J and clone size are those of that table, while D and trimming were read from the DNA. The table has 85,000 to 110,000 clones, roughly 80% seen once. This receptor was identified in a human donor in a cohort sampled during active COVID-19. The sample taken for sequencing was peripheral blood. The chain uses TRBV10-2 and TRBJ2-5, with D tentatively TRBD2 (6 bases). The CDR3 sequence: CASSEPGEETQYF. In DNA form, the CDR3 reads TGCGCCAGCAGTGAGCCGGGAGAAGAGACCCAGTACTTC.